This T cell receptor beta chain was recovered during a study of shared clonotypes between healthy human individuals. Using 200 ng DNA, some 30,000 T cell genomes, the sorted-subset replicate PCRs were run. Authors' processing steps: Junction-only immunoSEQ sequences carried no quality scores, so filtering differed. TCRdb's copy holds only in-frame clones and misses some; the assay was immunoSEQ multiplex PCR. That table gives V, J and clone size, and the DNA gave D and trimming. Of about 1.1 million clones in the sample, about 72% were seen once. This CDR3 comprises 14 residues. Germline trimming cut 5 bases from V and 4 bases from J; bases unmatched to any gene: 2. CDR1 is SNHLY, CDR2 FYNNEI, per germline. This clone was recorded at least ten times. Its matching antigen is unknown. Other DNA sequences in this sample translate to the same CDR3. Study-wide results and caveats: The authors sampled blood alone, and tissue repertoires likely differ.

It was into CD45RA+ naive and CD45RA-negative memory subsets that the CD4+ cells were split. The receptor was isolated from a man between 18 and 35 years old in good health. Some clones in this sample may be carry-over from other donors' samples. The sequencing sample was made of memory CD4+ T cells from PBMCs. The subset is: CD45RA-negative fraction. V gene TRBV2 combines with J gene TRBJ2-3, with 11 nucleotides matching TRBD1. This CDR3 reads CASSRTGGPDTQYF. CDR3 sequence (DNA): TGTGCCAGCAGTAGGACAGGGGGCCCAGATACGCAGTATTTT.